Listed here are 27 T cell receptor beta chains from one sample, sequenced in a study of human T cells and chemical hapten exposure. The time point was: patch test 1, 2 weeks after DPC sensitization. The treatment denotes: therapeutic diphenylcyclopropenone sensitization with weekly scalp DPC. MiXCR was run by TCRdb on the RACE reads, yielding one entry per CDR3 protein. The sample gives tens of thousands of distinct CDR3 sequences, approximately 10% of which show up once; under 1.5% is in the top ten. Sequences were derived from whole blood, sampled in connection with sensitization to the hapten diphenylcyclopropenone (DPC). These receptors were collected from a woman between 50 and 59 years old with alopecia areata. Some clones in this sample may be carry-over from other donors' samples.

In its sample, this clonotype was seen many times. CDR3 in amino acids: CASSLAGTVYEQYF. The CDR3 DNA reads TGCGCCAGCAGCTTGGCCGGGACAGTCTACGAGCAGTACTTC. This chain joins TRBV5-1 and TRBJ2-7; 7 bases match TRBD1. This CDR3 spans 14 amino acids. Germline CDR1 SGHRS, CDR2 YFSETQ. V was clipped by 0 bases and J by 3 bases; unmatched bases: 3. The full variable domain, its missing parts supplied by reference TRBV5-1 and TRBJ2-7, is KAGVTQTPRYLIKTRGQQVTLSCSPISGHRSVSWYQQTPGQGLQFLFEYFSETQRNKGNFPGRFSGRQFSNSRSEMNVSTLELGDSALYLCASSLAGTVYEQYFGPGTRLTVT.

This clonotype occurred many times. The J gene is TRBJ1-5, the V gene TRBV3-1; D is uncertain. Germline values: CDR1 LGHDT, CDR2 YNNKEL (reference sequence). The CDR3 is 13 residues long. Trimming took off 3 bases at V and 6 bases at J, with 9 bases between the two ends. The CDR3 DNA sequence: TGTGCCAGCAGCCACACTCCCCCTCAGCCCCAGCATTTT. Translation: CASSHTPPQPQHF.

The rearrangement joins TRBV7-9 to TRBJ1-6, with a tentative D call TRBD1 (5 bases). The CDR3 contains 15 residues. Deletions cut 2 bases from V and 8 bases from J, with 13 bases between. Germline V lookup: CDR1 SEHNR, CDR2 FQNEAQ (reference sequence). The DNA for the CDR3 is TGTGCCAGCAGCTTATTCGGCAGGGCCGATTCACCCCTCCACTTT. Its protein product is CASSLFGRADSPLHF.

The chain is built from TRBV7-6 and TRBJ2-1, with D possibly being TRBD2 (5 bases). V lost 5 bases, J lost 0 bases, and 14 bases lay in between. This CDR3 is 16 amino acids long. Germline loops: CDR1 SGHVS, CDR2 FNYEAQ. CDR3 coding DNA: TGTGCCAGCAGCCCCGACGTCGGGATCTCCTACAATGAGCAGTTCTTC. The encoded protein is CASSPDVGISYNEQFF.

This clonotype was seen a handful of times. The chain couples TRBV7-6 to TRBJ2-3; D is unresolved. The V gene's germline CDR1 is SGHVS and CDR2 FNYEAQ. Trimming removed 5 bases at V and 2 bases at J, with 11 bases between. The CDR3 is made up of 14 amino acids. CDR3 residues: CASSLTQTTDTQYF. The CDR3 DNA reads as TGTGCCAGCAGCCTGACCCAGACCACAGATACGCAGTATTTT.

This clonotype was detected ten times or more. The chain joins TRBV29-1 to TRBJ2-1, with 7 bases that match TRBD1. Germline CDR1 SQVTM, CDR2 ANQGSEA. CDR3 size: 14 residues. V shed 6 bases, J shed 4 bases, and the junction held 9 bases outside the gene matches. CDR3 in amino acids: CSVPTGSRYNEQFF. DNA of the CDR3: TGCAGCGTCCCGACAGGGAGCCGATACAATGAGCAGTTCTTC.

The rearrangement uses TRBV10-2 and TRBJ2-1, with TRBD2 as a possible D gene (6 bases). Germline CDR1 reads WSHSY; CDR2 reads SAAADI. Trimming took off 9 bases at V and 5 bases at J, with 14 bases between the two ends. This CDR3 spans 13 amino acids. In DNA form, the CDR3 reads TGCGCCAGTGTAGCGGTCCCGGACAATGAGCAGTTCTTC. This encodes CASVAVPDNEQFF.

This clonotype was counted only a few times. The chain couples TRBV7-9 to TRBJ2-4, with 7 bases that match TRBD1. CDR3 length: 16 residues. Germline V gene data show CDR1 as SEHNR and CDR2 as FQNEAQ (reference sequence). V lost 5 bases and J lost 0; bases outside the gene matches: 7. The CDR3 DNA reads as TGTGCCAGCAGCCCTTGGACAGGCCAAGCCAAAAACATTCAGTACTTC. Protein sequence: CASSPWTGQAKNIQYF. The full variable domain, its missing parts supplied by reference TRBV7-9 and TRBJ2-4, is DTGVSQNPRHKITKRGQNVTFRCDPISEHNRLYWYRQTLGQGPEFLTYFQNEAQLEKSRLLSDRFSAERPKGSFSTLEIQRTEQGDSAMYLCASSPWTGQAKNIQYFGAGTRLSVL.

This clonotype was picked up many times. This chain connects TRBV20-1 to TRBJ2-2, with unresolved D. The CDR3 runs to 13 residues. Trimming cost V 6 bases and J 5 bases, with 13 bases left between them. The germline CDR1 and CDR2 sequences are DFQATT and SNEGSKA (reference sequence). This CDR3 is CSASPRMTGELFF. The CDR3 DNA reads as TGCAGTGCCAGCCCCCGGATGACCGGGGAGCTGTTTTTT.

In DNA form, the CDR3 reads TGTGCCAGCAGCTTTAACCCGGGACAGGGAGAGCAGTTCTTC. Protein sequence: CASSFNPGQGEQFF. The chain uses TRBV7-2 and TRBJ2-1; the match to TRBD1 covers 9 bases. J gave up 10 bases and V 3 bases, and 7 bases lay outside the gene matches. The V gene's germline CDR1 is SGHTA and CDR2 FQGNSA. This CDR3 spans 14 amino acids. Together with reference TRBV7-2 and TRBJ2-1, the CDR3 gives the full variable domain: GAGVSQSPSNKVTEKGKDVELRCDPISGHTALYWYRQSLGQGLEFLIYFQGNSAPDKSGLPSDRFSAERTGGSVSTLTIQRTQQEDSAVYLCASSFNPGQGEQFFGPGTRLTVL.

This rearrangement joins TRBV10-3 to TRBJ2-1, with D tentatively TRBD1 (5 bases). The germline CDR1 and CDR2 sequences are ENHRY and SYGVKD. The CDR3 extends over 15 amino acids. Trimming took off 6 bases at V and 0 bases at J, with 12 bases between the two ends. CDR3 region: CAIRPQESSYNEQFF. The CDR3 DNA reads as TGTGCCATCAGGCCACAGGAAAGCTCCTACAATGAGCAGTTCTTC.

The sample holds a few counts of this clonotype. The CDR3 spells CASSLGQGYTDTQYF. CDR3 bases: TGTGCCAGCAGCTTAGGGCAGGGCTACACAGATACGCAGTATTTT. The chain is built from TRBV7-3 and TRBJ2-3, with D perhaps matching TRBD1 (5 bases). Germline loops: CDR1 SGHTA, CDR2 FQGTGA. The CDR3 contains 15 residues. V lost 2 bases and J 2 bases, leaving 11 bases between the germline ends.

This CDR3 is CASRGDETQYF. The CDR3 DNA follows: TGTGCCAGTAGAGGGGACGAGACCCAGTACTTC. The rearrangement joins TRBV7-6 to TRBJ2-5; D may match TRBD1 or TRBD2 (5 bases each). V gave up 9 bases and J gave up 5 bases, with 10 bases separating them. This CDR3 has 11 residues. Germline CDR1 is SGHVS and CDR2 is FNYEAQ.

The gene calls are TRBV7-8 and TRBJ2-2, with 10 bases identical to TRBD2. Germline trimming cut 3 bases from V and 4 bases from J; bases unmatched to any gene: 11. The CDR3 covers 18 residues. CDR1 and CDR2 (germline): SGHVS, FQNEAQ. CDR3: CASSLGDLAGGRTGELFF. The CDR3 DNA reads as TGTGCCAGCAGCTTGGGGGACTTAGCGGGAGGCCGCACCGGGGAGCTGTTTTTT.

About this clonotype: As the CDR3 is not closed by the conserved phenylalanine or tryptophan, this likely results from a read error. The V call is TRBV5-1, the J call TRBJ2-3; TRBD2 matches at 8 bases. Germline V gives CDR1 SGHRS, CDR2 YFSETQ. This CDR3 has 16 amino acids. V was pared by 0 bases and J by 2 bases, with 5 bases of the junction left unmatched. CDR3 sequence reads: CASSLALAGTTDTQYV. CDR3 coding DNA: TGCGCCAGCAGCTTGGCCTTAGCGGGAACCACAGATACGCAGTATGTT.

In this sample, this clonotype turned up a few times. CDR3 nucleotides: TGCAGCGTTGAAGATACCACTAGGGGAGCTTTCTTT. Residues: CSVEDTTRGAFF. The J gene is TRBJ1-1, the V gene TRBV29-1; perhaps TRBD1 as D (5 bases). The CDR3 is made up of 12 amino acids. CDR1 SQVTM and CDR2 ANQGSEA come from the germline V gene. V was clipped by 0 bases and J by 10 bases, with 12 bases between them.

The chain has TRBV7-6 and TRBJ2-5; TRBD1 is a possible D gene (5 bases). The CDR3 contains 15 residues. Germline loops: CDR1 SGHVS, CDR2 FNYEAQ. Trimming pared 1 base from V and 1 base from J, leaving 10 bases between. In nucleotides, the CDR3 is TGTGCCAGCAGCTTAGTACAGGCACGCCAAGAGACCCAGTACTTC. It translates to CASSLVQARQETQYF.

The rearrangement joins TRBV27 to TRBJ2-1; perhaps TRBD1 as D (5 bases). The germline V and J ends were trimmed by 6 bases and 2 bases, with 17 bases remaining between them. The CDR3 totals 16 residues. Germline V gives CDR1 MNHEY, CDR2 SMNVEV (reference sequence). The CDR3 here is CASREPRGPTYNEQFF. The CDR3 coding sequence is TGTGCCAGCAGGGAACCAAGGGGTCCCACCTACAATGAGCAGTTCTTC.

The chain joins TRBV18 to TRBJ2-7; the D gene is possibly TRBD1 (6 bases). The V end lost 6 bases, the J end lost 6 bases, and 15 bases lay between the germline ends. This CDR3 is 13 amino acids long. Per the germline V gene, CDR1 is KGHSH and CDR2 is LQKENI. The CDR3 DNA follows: TGTGCCAGCTCGCCTAATACAGGGCGCGAGCAGTACTTC. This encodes CASSPNTGREQYF.

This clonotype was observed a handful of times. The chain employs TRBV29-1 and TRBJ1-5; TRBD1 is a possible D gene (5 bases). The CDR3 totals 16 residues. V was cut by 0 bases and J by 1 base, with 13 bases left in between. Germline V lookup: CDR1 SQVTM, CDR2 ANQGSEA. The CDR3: CSVEDLQGRSNQPQHF. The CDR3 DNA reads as TGCAGCGTTGAAGATCTTCAGGGACGGAGCAATCAGCCCCAGCATTTT.

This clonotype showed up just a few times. Written as DNA, the CDR3 is TGCGCCAGCAGTCCCCAGGGCCGTTCTTCCACCGGGGAGCTGTTTTTT. Translating gives CASSPQGRSSTGELFF. This chain connects TRBV10-2 to TRBJ2-2; TRBD1 might be the D (5 bases). Germline V lookup: CDR1 WSHSY, CDR2 SAAADI. This CDR3 has 16 residues. Trimming took off 5 bases at V and 4 bases at J, with 17 bases between the two ends.

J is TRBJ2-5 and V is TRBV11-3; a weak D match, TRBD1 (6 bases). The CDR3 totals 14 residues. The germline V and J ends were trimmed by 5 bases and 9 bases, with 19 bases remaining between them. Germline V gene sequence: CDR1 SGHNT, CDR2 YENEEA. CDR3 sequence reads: CASSPRDTHTAQYF. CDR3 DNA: TGTGCCAGCAGCCCGAGGGACACCCACACGGCCCAGTACTTC.

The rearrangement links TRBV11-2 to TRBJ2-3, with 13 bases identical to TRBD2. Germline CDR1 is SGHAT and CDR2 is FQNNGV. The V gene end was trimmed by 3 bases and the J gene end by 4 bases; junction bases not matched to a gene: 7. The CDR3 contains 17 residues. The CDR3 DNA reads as TGTGCCAGCAGCTTCAAACGGACTAGCGGGAGCCCAGATACGCAGTATTTT. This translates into CASSFKRTSGSPDTQYF. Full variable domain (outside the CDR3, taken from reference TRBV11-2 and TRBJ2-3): EAGVAQSPRYKIIEKRQSVAFWCNPISGHATLYWYQQILGQGPKLLIQFQNNGVVDDSQLPKDRFSAERLKGVDSTLKIQPAKLEDSAVYLCASSFKRTSGSPDTQYFGPGTRLTVL.

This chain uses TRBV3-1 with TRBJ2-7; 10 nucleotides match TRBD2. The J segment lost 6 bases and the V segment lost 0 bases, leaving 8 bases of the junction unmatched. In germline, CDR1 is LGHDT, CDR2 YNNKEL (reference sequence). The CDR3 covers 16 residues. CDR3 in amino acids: CASSQDRGLAGVEQYF. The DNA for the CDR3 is TGTGCCAGCAGCCAAGATCGCGGGCTAGCGGGAGTCGAGCAGTACTTC.

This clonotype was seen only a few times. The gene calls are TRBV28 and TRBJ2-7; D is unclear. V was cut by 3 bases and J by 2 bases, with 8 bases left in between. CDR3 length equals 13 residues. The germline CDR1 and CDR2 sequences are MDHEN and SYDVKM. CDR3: CASSLVGAYEQYF. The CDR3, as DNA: TGTGCCAGCAGTTTGGTTGGGGCCTACGAGCAGTACTTC.

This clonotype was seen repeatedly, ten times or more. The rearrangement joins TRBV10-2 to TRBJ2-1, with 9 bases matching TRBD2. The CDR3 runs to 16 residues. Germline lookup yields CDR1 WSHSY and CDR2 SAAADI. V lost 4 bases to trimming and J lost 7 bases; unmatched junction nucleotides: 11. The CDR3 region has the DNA TGCGCCAGCAGTGGACGAGCGGGGGGAGGGGGGAATGAGCAGTTCTTC. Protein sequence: CASSGRAGGGGNEQFF.

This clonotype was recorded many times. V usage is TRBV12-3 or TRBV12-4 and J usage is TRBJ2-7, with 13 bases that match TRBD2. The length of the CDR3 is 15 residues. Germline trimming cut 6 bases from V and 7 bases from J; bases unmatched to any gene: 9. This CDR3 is CASRPPGLAGREQYF. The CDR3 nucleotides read TGTGCCAGCAGACCACCGGGACTAGCGGGACGGGAGCAGTACTTC.